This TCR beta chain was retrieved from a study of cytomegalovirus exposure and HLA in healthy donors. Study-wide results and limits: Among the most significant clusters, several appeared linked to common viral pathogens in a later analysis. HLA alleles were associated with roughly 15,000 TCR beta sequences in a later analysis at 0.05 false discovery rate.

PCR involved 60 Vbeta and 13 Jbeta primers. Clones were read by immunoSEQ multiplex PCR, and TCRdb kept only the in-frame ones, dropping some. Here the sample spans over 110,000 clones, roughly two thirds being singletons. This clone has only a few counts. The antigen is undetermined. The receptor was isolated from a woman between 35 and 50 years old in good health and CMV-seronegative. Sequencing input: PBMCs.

CDR3 amino acids: CASSQVGGQNTEAFF. For the CDR3, the DNA is TGCGCCAGCAGCCAAGTCGGGGGGCAGAACACTGAAGCTTTCTTT. The rearrangement links TRBV4-1 to TRBJ1-1; possibly TRBD1 for D (6 bases). Trimming shortened V by 1 base and J by 1 base, and 10 bases separated the two germline ends. The CDR3 sequence is 15 residues long. Germline-derived CDR1 and CDR2 are MGHRA and YSYEKL.